These 11 T cell receptor beta chains originate from one sample sequenced in a study of T cell clonality in common variable immunodeficiency. Regarding the study as a whole: Reportedly, TCR beta sequences from common variable immunodeficiency showed fewer deletions and N-nucleotide insertions.

Sequencing was performed with immunoSEQ multiplex PCR; in TCRdb, only in-frame clones are kept and a portion is missing. This sample comprises 15,000 to 20,000 clones, none seen once only. Their target antigens are unknown. Material for sequencing was peripheral blood mononuclear cells. These receptors all stem from a human donor with common variable immunodeficiency.

In its sample, this clone was seen many times. The CDR3 extends 3 residues past the end of the read, so its final part is completed from the germline J gene. The V call is TRBV4-2, the J call TRBJ1-3; D may be TRBD1 (6 bases). Germline values: CDR1 LGHNA, CDR2 YNFKEQ. CDR3 length: 21 amino acids. V lost 4 bases to trimming and J lost 6 bases, with 34 bases between them. CDR3 bases read: TGTGCCAGCAGCCGCGGGGGCGGGGGCGCGGAACCGATTCGTCTCACAAACACC. It translates to CASSRGGGGAEPIRLTNT. The entire CDR3 reads CASSRGGGGAEPIRLTNTIYF.

This clone appeared many times. CDR3 bases read: TGTGCCAGCAGCTACGGGACAGGGCGCACTGAA. As protein: CASSYGTGRTE. In full, the CDR3 reads CASSYGTGRTEAFF. V and J are TRBV7-2 and TRBJ1-1; 9 nucleotides line up with TRBD1. The read terminates 3 residues ahead of where the CDR3 ends, so the germline J gene completes it. The CDR3 extends over 14 amino acids. V gave up 4 bases and J gave up 4 bases; unmatched junction bases: 4. CDR1 and CDR2 from the germline V gene are SGHTA and FQGNSA. Supplemented by reference TRBV7-2 and TRBJ1-1, the full variable domain reads GAGVSQSPSNKVTEKGKDVELRCDPISGHTALYWYRQSLGQGLEFLIYFQGNSAPDKSGLPSDRFSAERTGGSVSTLTIQRTQQEDSAVYLCASSYGTGRTEAFFGQGTRLTVV.

In its sample, this clone was seen many times. The DNA ends 3 residues before the CDR3 does, and the rest of the CDR3 is filled in from the germline J gene. V usage is TRBV20-1 and J usage is TRBJ2-7, with TRBD2 matching over 10 bases. The germline V gene has CDR1 DFQATT and CDR2 SNEGSKA (reference sequence). The CDR3 spans 19 residues. J was trimmed by 0 bases and V by 5 bases; bases with no gene match: 19. Partial CDR3 DNA: TGCAGTGCTCCACCCTCGTGGGCTAGCGGGGGTGTTAGCTCCTACGAG. Translation: CSAPPSWASGGVSSYE. The entire CDR3 is CSAPPSWASGGVSSYEQYF.

As for this clone: The CDR3 end falls 3 residues outside the read, so it is completed with the germline J gene. V gene TRBV30 combines with J gene TRBJ1-6; TRBD1 is a possible D gene (5 bases). Trimming stripped 7 bases from V and 7 bases from J, with 26 bases between. CDR1 is GTSNPN, CDR2 SVGIG, per germline (reference sequence). This CDR3 region has 17 residues. The DNA read from the CDR3 is TGTGCCTTGTACAAGCGGGACCTTGGGACGGGAAATTCACCC. This translates into CALYKRDLGTGNSP. The complete CDR3 reads CALYKRDLGTGNSPLHF.

For this clone: The missing CDR3 end, 3 residues past where the read stops, is filled in from the germline J gene. The chain recombines TRBV7-2 with TRBJ2-3, with TRBD2 identical over 8 bases. Germline V gene data show CDR1 as SGHTA and CDR2 as FQGNSA. V lost 2 bases, J lost 6 bases, and 1 base stayed unmatched. This CDR3 region has 13 residues. The CDR3 DNA, read in part, is TGTGCCAGCAGCTTAAAGCGGGGGGATACG. This gives the protein CASSLKRGDT. The whole CDR3 sequence reads CASSLKRGDTQYF.

This clone was observed a handful of times. The read ends 3 residues before the CDR3 terminus; that terminus is restored from the germline J gene. The chain recombines TRBV7-3 with TRBJ2-7; TRBD1 matches at 11 bases. V trimming: 5 bases; J trimming: 6 bases; junction bases outside the gene matches: 3. This CDR3 has 13 residues. Germline CDR1 and CDR2: SGHTA and FQGTGA. The CDR3 DNA, read in part, is TGTGCCAGCAGCCCGGGACAGGGGGGCGAG. This codes for CASSPGQGGE. The CDR3, in full, reads CASSPGQGGEQYF.

Within the sample, this clone is medium-sized (0.01 to 0.1%). The read terminates 3 residues ahead of where the CDR3 ends, so the germline J gene completes it. The rearrangement uses TRBV7-3 and TRBJ1-2; a possible D gene is TRBD1 (6 bases). This CDR3 has 14 amino acids. Germline assignment: CDR1 SGHTA and CDR2 FQGTGA. The V end lost 5 bases, the J end lost 4 bases, and 14 bases lay between the germline ends. The CDR3 protein is CASSVGRGSYGYTF. The DNA read from the CDR3 is TGTGCCAGCAGCGTCGGCAGGGGCTCCTATGGC.

This clone has a handful of counts. The read stops 3 residues short of the end of the CDR3; the missing end is completed from the germline J gene. The genes are TRBV6-1 and TRBJ1-5; TRBD1 agrees at 7 bases. In germline, CDR1 is MNHNS, CDR2 SASEGT. V dropped 4 bases and J dropped 5; count of bases not matched to a gene: 8. The CDR3 contains 15 residues. The CDR3 here is CASSVNAGGYQPQHF. The CDR3 DNA, read in part, is TGTGCCAGCAGTGTTAATGCAGGGGGTTATCAGCCC.

This clone was counted a few times. The CDR3 is cut off 3 residues early in the read; its end comes from the germline J gene. This chain joins TRBV7-8 and TRBJ2-7; D gene uncertain. V was clipped by 6 bases and J by 6 bases, with 12 bases between them. Germline-derived CDR1 and CDR2 are SGHVS and FQNEAQ. This CDR3 comprises 12 residues. The part of the CDR3 DNA that was read is TGTGCCAGCAGTTTTACTCCAAGCGAG. It is translated as CASSFTPSE. The CDR3 as a whole reads CASSFTPSEQYF.

A remark on this clone: The read terminates 3 residues before the CDR3 end, so the remaining end is supplied by the germline J gene. This chain uses TRBV19 with TRBJ1-5; 9 positions match TRBD1. Germline lookup yields CDR1 LNHDA and CDR2 SQIVND (reference sequence). V trimming: 1 base; J trimming: 8 bases; junction bases outside the gene matches: 6. This CDR3 spans 15 amino acids. CDR3 region: CASSIARDRVEPQHF. The sequenced part of the CDR3 DNA is TGTGCCAGTAGTATAGCCCGGGACAGGGTTGAGCCC.

This clone was observed a handful of times. The read ends 3 residues early relative to the CDR3; the germline J gene fills the gap. The V and J genes are TRBV7-9 and TRBJ2-1; TRBD2 matches at 7 bases. Germline CDR1 reads SEHNR; CDR2 reads FQNEAQ (reference sequence). V shed 4 bases and J 8 bases; nucleotides not matched to a gene: 8. The CDR3 is 14 amino acids. The CDR3 loop reads CASSSEGLVDEQFF. The CDR3 bases that were read are TGTGCCAGCAGCTCCGAAGGACTAGTAGATGAG.